Listed here are 10 T cell receptor beta chains from one sample, sequenced in a study of identifying expanded T cells in peripheral blood. This table comes from immunoSEQ multiplex PCR, and its TCRdb copy is limited to in-frame clones, with some not included. The sample lists 75,000 to 90,000 clones, about 90% occurring once. The material sequenced was blood. The receptors come from a person aged 18 to 69 in good health.

The CDR3 sequence: CASSPGTRTSYEQYF. The DNA for the CDR3 is TGTGCCAGCTCCCCCGGGACCAGGACCTCCTACGAGCAGTACTTC. This chain links TRBV18 with TRBJ2-7, with D perhaps being TRBD1 or TRBD2 (5 bases each). The V gene's germline CDR1 is KGHSH and CDR2 LQKENI. V lost 6 bases and J lost 0, with 15 bases in between. The CDR3 consists of 15 residues.

This rearrangement joins TRBV9 to TRBJ1-3; TRBD1 matches 7 bases. This CDR3 has 16 amino acids. V lost 4 bases, J lost 4 bases, and 11 bases stayed unmatched. Germline V gene sequence: CDR1 SGDLS, CDR2 YYNGEE. CDR3 DNA: TGTGCCAGCAGCAAACGACAGGGTTTGCAGGGAAACACCATATATTTT. This gives the protein CASSKRQGLQGNTIYF.

V gene TRBV11-2 combines with J gene TRBJ1-1; no clear D. Trimming shortened V by 5 bases and J by 3 bases, and 13 bases separated the two germline ends. This CDR3 spans 14 amino acids. Germline V gene sequence: CDR1 SGHAT, CDR2 FQNNGV. The CDR3 sequence: CASSTQVWDTEAFF. In nucleotides, the CDR3 is TGTGCCAGCAGCACCCAAGTATGGGACACTGAAGCTTTCTTT.

The V and J genes are TRBV19 and TRBJ1-6; possible D gene TRBD1, 5 bases. V lost 5 bases to trimming and J lost 7 bases, with 15 bases between them. In germline, CDR1 is LNHDA, CDR2 SQIVND (reference sequence). The CDR3 totals 15 residues. Here the CDR3 DNA reads TGTGCCAGTAGTTCACAGGTCGGCGAAAATTCACCCCTCCACTTT. Its protein is CASSSQVGENSPLHF.

The chain recombines TRBV18 with TRBJ1-4; 10 nucleotides match TRBD1. Germline-derived CDR1 and CDR2 are KGHSH and LQKENI. The length of the CDR3 is 18 residues. Trimming removed 0 bases from V and 5 bases from J; junction bases left unmatched: 9. CDR3 region: CASSPPRGTGAVNEKLFF. CDR3 DNA: TGTGCCAGCTCACCACCTCGTGGGACAGGGGCCGTAAATGAAAAACTGTTTTTT.

The chain has TRBV11-2 and TRBJ1-3; 11 bases agree with TRBD1. Trimming took 6 bases from V and 9 from J; bases not matched to a gene: 4. CDR1 and CDR2 from the germline V gene are SGHAT and FQNNGV. The CDR3 contains 13 residues. The CDR3 nucleotides read TGTGCCAGCAGGGGACAGGGGGAGGTCACCATATATTTT. Translating it yields CASRGQGEVTIYF.

The CDR3 protein is CASTYRELGNEKLFF. CDR3 nucleotide sequence: TGTGCCAGCACCTACAGGGAGCTTGGTAATGAAAAACTGTTTTTT. The chain has TRBV6-1 and TRBJ1-4; perhaps TRBD1 as D (6 bases). The CDR3 contains 15 residues. V was clipped by 7 bases and J by 4 bases, with 16 bases between them. The V gene's germline CDR1 is MNHNS and CDR2 SASEGT.

V usage is TRBV29-1 and J usage is TRBJ2-3; no reliable D call. Germline CDR1 SQVTM, CDR2 ANQGSEA. The CDR3 is 12 amino acids. V lost 4 bases and J 8 bases, leaving 13 bases between the germline ends. CDR3 residues: CSVAQAGFTQYF. The CDR3 DNA sequence: TGCAGCGTTGCACAAGCCGGTTTTACGCAGTATTTT.

The V gene is TRBV14, the J gene TRBJ1-2, with unresolved D. The CDR3 contains 13 residues. V lost 2 bases to trimming and J lost 6 bases, with 10 bases between them. Germline assignment: CDR1 SGHDN and CDR2 FVKESK. This chain's CDR3 is CASSQQVIHGYTF. DNA of the CDR3: TGTGCCAGCAGCCAACAGGTGATCCATGGCTACACCTTC.

In regard to this clone: The junction differs from germline at one of its ends, possibly a read error. The chain carries TRBV4-2 and TRBJ2-6; D is uncertain. CDR1 and CDR2 from the germline V gene are LGHNA and YNFKEQ. The CDR3 is made up of 17 amino acids. CDR3 bases: TGTGCGAGCAATACCGGGCCATCCATCTCTGGGGCCAACGTCCTGACTTTC. Translation: CASNTGPSISGANVLTF.